This T cell receptor (beta chain) was sequenced during a study of CD8 T cells in ankylosing spondylitis. Study-level points and caveats: CD8+ disease-linked clones were present at relatively low frequencies in blood. For ankylosing spondylitis blood, a TCR beta motif of under ten highly homologous variants appeared characteristic. Significant enrichment of disease-linked clones was reported in matched ankylosing spondylitis synovial fluid.

This clonotype has just a few counts. Antigen unknown. Using quantitative 5'-RACE with molecular barcodes, the authors made TCR beta libraries. Using its own MiXCR run on the 5' RACE reads, TCRdb lists one record per CDR3 protein. The sample records some 840,000 distinct CDR3 sequences, about 12% being singletons. CDR1 is DFQATT, CDR2 SNEGSKA, per germline (reference sequence). V shed 4 bases, J shed 6 bases, and the junction held 6 bases outside the gene matches. The CDR3 sequence is 13 residues long. This TCR came from a male donor with ankylosing spondylitis. The gene calls are TRBV20-1 and TRBJ1-5; TRBD1 aligns across 7 bases. The material sequenced was blood, either unsorted or a sorted T cell fraction (not recorded which). The CDR3 DNA follows: TGCAGTGCTATCCCAGGGGGAACTCAGCCCCAGCATTTT. It translates to CSAIPGGTQPQHF.